What follows are 13 T cell receptor beta chains derived from one specimen sequenced in a study of OX40 agonist ivuxolimab in advanced cancers. Using immunoSEQ multiplex PCR, the repertoire was profiled, and TCRdb retains in-frame clones only, with some absent. The sample has 35,000 to 40,000 clones; approximately 86% are singletons. This material consisted of CD4+ or CD8+ T cells sorted from blood, taken in a trial of the OX40 agonist ivuxolimab. The source is an adult with an advanced solid tumor such as melanoma, head and neck, liver or kidney cancer.

This sequence joins TRBV9 and TRBJ1-5; D is undetermined. Germline V gene data show CDR1 as SGDLS and CDR2 as YYNGEE. With 3 bases removed from V and 4 bases from J, the gap between germline ends came to 8 bases. The CDR3 is made up of 13 amino acids. The CDR3 bases are TGTGCCAGCAGCGCGACGGAAAATCAGCCCCAGCATTTT. It specifies CASSATENQPQHF. Full variable domain (rest looked up from reference TRBV9 and TRBJ1-5): DSGVTQTPKHLITATGQRVTLRCSPRSGDLSVYWYQQSLDQGLQFLIQYYNGEERAKGNILERFSAQQFPDLHSELNLSSLELGDSALYFCASSATENQPQHFGDGTRLSIL.

The CDR3 region is CASSGGQGVSTEAFF. Here the CDR3 DNA reads TGCGCCAGCAGCGGCGGACAGGGTGTTAGCACTGAAGCTTTCTTT. The V call is TRBV5-1, the J call TRBJ1-1; TRBD1 agrees at 8 bases. Unmatched junction bases numbered 9, after V lost 4 bases and J lost 4 bases. Germline V CDR1 and CDR2: SGHRS, YFSETQ. The CDR3 is 15 residues long.

The chain couples TRBV11-2 to TRBJ1-6; 12 bases match TRBD1. The CDR3 sequence is 15 residues long. The V and J ends lost 5 bases and 9 bases, in that order; junction bases with no gene match: 5. Germline CDR1 is SGHAT and CDR2 is FQNNGV. The CDR3 region has the DNA TGTGCCAGCAGCCTGGGACAGGGGGCAGGTTCACCCCTCCACTTT. Its translation is CASSLGQGAGSPLHF. The whole variable domain, remainder taken from reference TRBV11-2 and TRBJ1-6, is EAGVAQSPRYKIIEKRQSVAFWCNPISGHATLYWYQQILGQGPKLLIQFQNNGVVDDSQLPKDRFSAERLKGVDSTLKIQPAKLEDSAVYLCASSLGQGAGSPLHFGNGTRLTVT.

The table lists this clone with a count of one. V usage is TRBV10-3 and J usage is TRBJ2-5; the match to TRBD1 covers 11 bases. The CDR3 covers 15 residues. Per the germline V gene, CDR1 is ENHRY and CDR2 is SYGVKD. V dropped 0 bases and J dropped 3; count of bases not matched to a gene: 0. CDR3 bases: TGTGCCATCAGTGAGTCGGGACAGGGGGAAGAGACCCAGTACTTC. Protein product: CAISESGQGEETQYF.

The chain is built from TRBV27 and TRBJ2-1; D is possibly TRBD1 (6 bases). Germline assignment: CDR1 MNHEY and CDR2 SMNVEV (reference sequence). This CDR3 is 15 amino acids long. The V and J ends lost 2 bases and 7 bases respectively, with 15 bases between them. CDR3 amino acids: CASSLGTPFWNEQFF. The CDR3 DNA reads as TGTGCCAGCAGTTTAGGGACACCTTTTTGGAATGAGCAGTTCTTC.

The count of this clone is one. The chain carries TRBV29-1 and TRBJ2-3; perhaps TRBD1 as D (5 bases). Trimming cost V 7 bases and J 2 bases, with 13 bases left between them. Germline loops: CDR1 SQVTM, CDR2 ANQGSEA. This CDR3 is 13 amino acids long. The CDR3 loop is CSGDSLLTDTQYF. CDR3 DNA: TGCAGCGGAGACAGCCTACTCACAGATACGCAGTATTTT.

CDR3 DNA: TGCGCCAGCAGCTTGTTTTTAGTAGCGGGAGATGAGCAGTTCTTC. It translates to CASSLFLVAGDEQFF. This sequence joins TRBV5-1 and TRBJ2-1; 9 nucleotides match TRBD2. There are 15 residues in the CDR3. Germline CDR1 SGHRS, CDR2 YFSETQ. Unmatched junction bases numbered 7, after V lost 1 base and J lost 8 bases.

V gene TRBV9 combines with J gene TRBJ2-2; no firm D call. Germline-derived CDR1 and CDR2 are SGDLS and YYNGEE. V was clipped by 2 bases and J by 7 bases, with 6 bases between them. CDR3 size: 12 residues. The CDR3 is CASSVFGGELFF. CDR3 bases: TGTGCCAGCAGCGTCTTCGGCGGGGAGCTGTTTTTT.

This chain links TRBV11-2 with TRBJ1-2; D is undetermined. The CDR3 is made up of 15 amino acids. V lost 5 bases to trimming and J lost 8 bases, with 21 bases between them. Germline CDR1 and CDR2: SGHAT and FQNNGV. Written as DNA, the CDR3 is TGTGCCAGCAGCGCCTTGGGTCCCCTGATGATAGGCTACACCTTC. Residues: CASSALGPLMIGYTF.

The V and J genes are TRBV4-2 and TRBJ2-1, with TRBD2 matching 8 bases. Germline assignment: CDR1 LGHNA and CDR2 YNFKEQ. Trimming at V came to 0 bases and at J to 6 bases, leaving 7 bases not matched to a gene. CDR3 length: 16 amino acids. The CDR3 region has the DNA TGTGCCAGCAGCCAAGATCCGGGACTAGATTCCAATGAGCAGTTCTTC. Amino acid sequence: CASSQDPGLDSNEQFF.

The chain recombines TRBV11-2 with TRBJ2-7; D ambiguous. Germline V CDR1 and CDR2: SGHAT, FQNNGV. The CDR3 consists of 14 residues. V was pared by 5 bases and J by 3 bases, with 14 bases between. As DNA, the CDR3 is TGTGCCAGCAGCCCCCCCGACAAAAACTACGAGCAGTACTTC. This codes for CASSPPDKNYEQYF.

This clone was recorded once. V is TRBV9 and J is TRBJ2-6; D is unresolved. The CDR3 spans 13 residues. Germline values: CDR1 SGDLS, CDR2 YYNGEE. V lost 6 bases and J lost 0, with 4 bases in between. CDR3 region: CASKDSGANVLTF. As DNA, the CDR3 is TGTGCCAGCAAAGACTCTGGGGCCAACGTCCTGACTTTC. Supplemented by reference TRBV9 and TRBJ2-6, the full variable domain reads DSGVTQTPKHLITATGQRVTLRCSPRSGDLSVYWYQQSLDQGLQFLIQYYNGEERAKGNILERFSAQQFPDLHSELNLSSLELGDSALYFCASKDSGANVLTFGAGSRLTVL.

The rearrangement uses TRBV10-3 and TRBJ2-1; D uncertain. Per the germline V gene, CDR1 is ENHRY and CDR2 is SYGVKD. V shed 3 bases and J shed 5 bases, with 14 bases lying between them. The length of the CDR3 is 15 residues. The CDR3 here is CAISDGPVIDNEQFF. As DNA, the CDR3 is TGTGCCATCAGTGATGGACCCGTGATTGACAATGAGCAGTTCTTC.